This note documents a single T cell receptor beta chain sequence. Its antigen is not identified. The source of the sample is a study of regulatory T cells in long-lasting Graves disease. For the study at large: Persistent Graves' disease meant over 5 years of antithyroid drugs with positive TSH receptor antibodies.

Time point noted: persistent/refractory GD, antithyroid drugs over 5 years with positive TRAb. PBMC RNA served as the TCR library source. Graves' disease diagnosis relied on American Thyroid Association guidelines. Study-wide findings and caveats: Persistent Graves' patients showed a TCR diversity that was lower than that of newly diagnosed ones. Clonotypes that were public and shared totalled approximately 3,000 in persistent patients versus over 800 in new patients.

Researchers made TCR beta libraries by using iRepertoire HTBI primers and running Arm-PCR on CDR3 regions. TCRdb re-called the multiplex PCR reads through MiXCR, storing one row per CDR3 protein. The data contain some 430,000 distinct CDR3 sequences, roughly 21% of them singletons. This receptor was identified in a female donor with Graves disease. This material consisted of peripheral blood mononuclear cells (PBMCs), taken when the disease was refractory, from a patient treated with antithyroid drugs.

CDR3 protein: CASSPGTSGRISDEQYF. CDR3 in DNA: TGTGCCAGCAGTCCTGGGACTAGCGGGAGAATATCGGACGAGCAGTACTTC. The chain employs TRBV12-3 or TRBV12-4 and TRBJ2-7, with 14 bases matching TRBD2. The CDR3 totals 17 residues. V shed 5 bases and J 5 bases; nucleotides not matched to a gene: 11.